The rows below give T cell receptor beta chains drawn from one sample of a study of monozygotic twins with inflammatory bowel disease. TCRdb re-called the 5' RACE reads and catalogs CDR3 proteins one per entry, DNA excluded. Here the sample table reports about 330,000 distinct CDR3 sequences. The sequenced sample consisted of blood. These receptors originate from a human donor with ulcerative colitis or Crohn's disease, or a healthy co-twin of an affected twin (not recorded which). Each CDR3 is given with its conserved first and last residue.

V: TRBV7-9
length: 14
J: TRBJ2-4
CDR3: CASSLAGGKNIQYF

V: TRBV7-6
length: 15
J: TRBJ2-5
CDR3: CASSLGQGREETQYF

V: TRBV12-3/TRBV12-4
length: 13
J: TRBJ1-6
CDR3: CASSFGYNSPLHF

V: TRBV2
length: 14
J: TRBJ2-2
CDR3: CASRVDRIPGELFF

V: TRBV18
length: 15
J: TRBJ2-7
CDR3: CASSPSGQPPYEQYF

V: TRBV20-1
length: 15
J: TRBJ2-5
CDR3: CSARATSGGGKTQYF

V: TRBV7-2
length: 14
J: TRBJ1-3
CDR3: CASSIRTGGNTIYF

V: TRBV24-1
length: 16
J: TRBJ1-5
CDR3: CATSDATGGKNQPQHF

V: TRBV7-9
length: 14
J: TRBJ1-2
CDR3: CASSLETGSYGYTF

V: TRBV5-1
length: 15
J: TRBJ1-6
CDR3: CASSRKVQGVSPLHF

V: TRBV7-9
length: 16
J: TRBJ2-7
CDR3: CASSSPWGQHIYEQYF

V: TRBV6-2/TRBV6-3
length: 16
J: TRBJ2-3
CDR3: CASSQHSDYSTDTQYF

V: TRBV19
length: 15
J: TRBJ2-1
CDR3: CASSPVGTSGEWQFF

V: TRBV7-7
length: 14
J: TRBJ2-6
CDR3: CASSLQVGANVLTF

V: TRBV5-1
length: 14
J: TRBJ2-1
CDR3: CASSSSGGYNEQFF

V: TRBV10-3
length: 15
J: TRBJ2-2
CDR3: CAISESRANTGELFF

V: TRBV6-1
length: 16
J: TRBJ2-7
CDR3: CASSPGTGGGYYEQYF

V: TRBV7-3
length: 16
J: TRBJ2-7
CDR3: CASSLGGGKSSYEQYF